These T cell receptor beta chains were read from a single sample in a study of radiation and T cells in renal cell carcinoma. Generated by immunoSEQ multiplex PCR, the TCRdb table keeps only in-frame clones and is missing some. The data contain more than 20,000 clones, over 75% of them singletons. Sequences were derived from blood, sampled from a patient whose treatment included radiotherapy and nephrectomy. These TCRs come from a man in his 60s with renal cell carcinoma. Both conserved end residues are part of each CDR3. The D gene is left open where the match is weak. Size is omitted from some rows. Given values are once, few, many or a class for expanded clones.

J gene | V gene | clone size | D gene | CDR3 DNA | CDR3 protein
TRBJ2-7 | TRBV7-2 | - | TRBD2 | TGTGCCAGCAGACCACTAGCGGGCTCCTACGAGCAGTACTTC | CASRPLAGSYEQYF
TRBJ2-1 | TRBV7-2 | once | TRBD1 | TGTGCCAGCAGCTTAGACAGGGGACATGAGCAGTTCTTC | CASSLDRGHEQFF
TRBJ2-7 | TRBV6-4 | - | - | TGTGCCAGCAGGGAAAATTCTCTCAGCGAGCAGTACTTC | CASRENSLSEQYF
TRBJ2-5 | TRBV27 | - | TRBD2 | TGTGCCAGCAGACCCGCGGCTAGCGGGTCAGAGACCCAGTACTTC | CASRPAASGSETQYF
TRBJ1-2 | TRBV11-2 | - | TRBD1 | TGTGCCAGCAGCTTCCCAGCCAGGGACAGGGTGGATGGCTACACCTTC | CASSFPARDRVDGYTF
TRBJ1-2 | TRBV27 | once | - | TGTGCCAGCAGTTTTTCGGAGGGGAGTAGGTATGGCTACACCTTC | CASSFSEGSRYGYTF
TRBJ2-5 | TRBV29-1 | - | TRBD1 | TGCAGCGTTGGACAGGGGCGAGAGACCCAGTACTTC | CSVGQGRETQYF
TRBJ2-7 | TRBV19 | once | - | TGTGCCAGTAGTATGGGGAACTCCTACGAGCAGTACTTC | CASSMGNSYEQYF
TRBJ2-5 | TRBV19 | - | - | TGTGCCAGTAGTTACAGGGAAGGGACCCAGTACTTC | CASSYREGTQYF
TRBJ2-1 | TRBV7-3 | - | TRBD2 | TGTGCCAGCAGCCAACAGCGGGAGCGGATCTATGAGCAGTTCTTC | CASSQQRERIYEQFF
TRBJ1-2 | TRBV28 | - | - | TGTGCCAGCAGTTTCCATCTTATGGCTAACTATGGCTACACCTTC | CASSFHLMANYGYTF
TRBJ2-7 | TRBV9 | few | TRBD1 | TGTGCCAGCAGCACATCACAGGGGCGAGAGCAGTACTTC | CASSTSQGREQYF
TRBJ2-2 | TRBV30 | - | TRBD1 | TGTGCCTTTAGGACAGGGGGCTACACCGGGGAGCTGTTTTTT | CAFRTGGYTGELFF
TRBJ2-7 | TRBV30 | - | - | TGTGCCTGGAGTGTGTTAGGGGAGGAGCAGTACTTC | CAWSVLGEEQYF
TRBJ2-1 | TRBV7-9 | - | TRBD2 | TGTGCCAGCAGCTCCTTCGGACTAGTGGAATACAATGAGCAGTTCTTC | CASSSFGLVEYNEQFF
TRBJ2-2 | TRBV29-1 | - | - | TGCAGCGTCGGCGACGGCACCGGGGAGCTGTTTTTT | CSVGDGTGELFF
TRBJ2-7 | TRBV6-6 | - | TRBD1 | TGTGCCAGCAGTCATCCACAGGGGAGAGGGACCTACGAGCAGTACTTC | CASSHPQGRGTYEQYF
TRBJ2-1 | TRBV5-1 | - | - | TGCGCCAGCAGCTTGATGAGCTCCAATGAGCAGTTCTTC | CASSLMSSNEQFF
TRBJ2-3 | TRBV7-9 | - | - | TGTGCCAGCAGCTTAGCGGGAGGCACAGATACGCAGTATTTT | CASSLAGGTDTQYF
TRBJ1-1 | TRBV6-5 | - | - | TGTGCCACAGAAGGGCGCGGTATCACTGAAGCTTTCTTT | CATEGRGITEAFF
TRBJ1-4 | TRBV5-1 | - | - | TGCGCCAGCAGCTTAGGGACGGCGGGTAATGAAAAACTGTTTTTT | CASSLGTAGNEKLFF
TRBJ1-1 | TRBV7-3 | - | - | TGTGCCAGCACCCCCGGAAGGGACACTGAAGCTTTCTTT | CASTPGRDTEAFF
TRBJ2-1 | TRBV9 | - | - | TGTGCCAGCAGCTTCGGGTCACCGTCGACTCCCCGTGAGCAGTTCTTC | CASSFGSPSTPREQFF
TRBJ2-5 | TRBV30 | - | TRBD2 | TGTGCCTGGAAAGTAGCGGGAGTGGAGACCCAGTACTTC | CAWKVAGVETQYF
TRBJ2-2 | TRBV7-8 | - | - | TGTGCCAGCAGCTTAGTCAGGGGGGGTACCGGGGAGCTGTTTTTT | CASSLVRGGTGELFF
TRBJ2-1 | TRBV6-6 | - | - | TGTGCCAGCAGGGACTCCAGCTCCTACAATGAGCAGTTCTTC | CASRDSSSYNEQFF
TRBJ2-7 | TRBV9 | - | - | TGTGCCAGCAGCGTAGCTACTGGGCTGGGCGAGCAGTACTTC | CASSVATGLGEQYF
TRBJ2-1 | TRBV5-1 | - | - | TGCGCCAGCACGCGTCGGGGGCCTGACGACAATGAGCAGTTCTTC | CASTRRGPDDNEQFF
TRBJ2-3 | TRBV5-4 | - | TRBD2 | TGTGCCAGCAGCTTGGGGACTAGCGGGAAGGCAGATACGCAGTATTTT | CASSLGTSGKADTQYF
TRBJ2-3 | TRBV9 | - | TRBD2 | TGTGCCAGCAGCACTAGCGGGAGGTGGGATACGCAGTATTTT | CASSTSGRWDTQYF
TRBJ2-7 | TRBV5-1 | - | - | TGCGCCAGCAGCTTAAAAGGACTGGAATCCTACGAGCAGTACTTC | CASSLKGLESYEQYF